Below are 24 T cell receptor beta chains sequenced from a single sample in a study of blood T cell repertoires in COVID-19. TCRdb's table, derived via immunoSEQ multiplex PCR, lists solely in-frame clones and lacks some. The sample consists of more than 95,000 clones, 75% to 90% of them appearing once. Source material: peripheral blood. These receptors came from a human donor in a cohort sampled during active COVID-19.

The V gene is TRBV7-9, the J gene TRBJ1-5, with TRBD1 as a possible D gene (6 bases). Germline CDR1 reads SEHNR; CDR2 reads FQNEAQ (reference sequence). V was cut by 3 bases and J by 6 bases, with 9 bases left in between. This CDR3 is 13 amino acids long. CDR3 sequence reads: CASSFGGPQPQHF. Written as DNA, the CDR3 is TGTGCCAGCAGCTTCGGGGGGCCTCAGCCCCAGCATTTT.

CDR3 bases: TGTGCCAGTAGTATAGATCTTGCGCGGGTGGATACGCAGTATTTT. It translates to CASSIDLARVDTQYF. This chain links TRBV19 with TRBJ2-3; D possibly corresponds to TRBD2 (5 bases). The CDR3 runs to 15 residues. V was cut by 0 bases and J by 6 bases, with 13 bases left in between. In germline, CDR1 is LNHDA, CDR2 SQIVND (reference sequence). The whole variable domain, remainder taken from reference TRBV19 and TRBJ2-3, is DGGITQSPKYLFRKEGQNVTLSCEQNLNHDAMYWYRQDPGQGLRLIYYSQIVNDFQKGDIAEGYSVSREKKESFPLTVTSAQKNPTAFYLCASSIDLARVDTQYFGPGTRLTVL.

In this sample, this clone turned up once. One end of the junction fails to match germline, which may point to a read error. V gene TRBV6-1 combines with J gene TRBJ1-2, with 9 bases lining up with TRBD1. Per the germline V gene, CDR1 is MNHNS and CDR2 is SASEGT. CDR3 length equals 14 residues. For the CDR3, the DNA is TGTGCCAGCAGAGAAGACAGGGGGGTGCGTGGCTACACCTTC. This sequence encodes CASREDRGVRGYTF.

The rearrangement links TRBV19 to TRBJ2-7; the match to TRBD2 covers 9 bases. Looked up from germline, CDR1 is LNHDA and CDR2 is SQIVND (reference sequence). The ends lost 0 bases at V and 4 bases at J; junction bases unmatched: 7. This CDR3 is built from 16 residues. CDR3 in amino acids: CASSIDGLANYYEQYF. CDR3 DNA: TGTGCCAGTAGTATAGATGGACTAGCGAATTATTACGAGCAGTACTTC.

This chain uses TRBV20-1 with TRBJ2-7; 9 nucleotides line up with TRBD2. Germline lookup yields CDR1 DFQATT and CDR2 SNEGSKA (reference sequence). With 3 bases clipped from V and 6 bases from J, the junction kept 9 bases outside the gene matches. There are 14 residues in the CDR3. CDR3 coding DNA: TGCAGTGCTAGTGGAGCGGGAGGAATTAGCGAGCAGTACTTC. Translated, it gives CSASGAGGISEQYF.

The chain couples TRBV6-5 to TRBJ1-2, with a possible D match to TRBD1 (6 bases). V was trimmed by 0 bases and J by 3 bases, leaving 11 bases between them. CDR3 length: 15 residues. Per the germline V gene, CDR1 is MNHEY and CDR2 is SVGAGI. The CDR3 loop reads CASSYSGGAHYGYTF. For the CDR3, the DNA is TGTGCCAGCAGTTACTCTGGGGGGGCGCACTATGGCTACACCTTC.

The V gene is TRBV5-4, the J gene TRBJ2-1, with D tentatively TRBD1 (5 bases). This CDR3 comprises 15 residues. The germline gives CDR1 SGHNT, CDR2 YYREEE (reference sequence). V shed 0 bases and J shed 1 base, with 8 bases lying between them. The CDR3 sequence is CASSLESGSYNEQFF. The CDR3 nucleotides read TGTGCCAGCAGCTTGGAATCAGGGTCCTACAATGAGCAGTTCTTC.

For the CDR3, the DNA is TGTGCCAGCAGCCTACCTCCTGACAGGGGTAGGAACGAGCAGTACTTC. Translated, it gives CASSLPPDRGRNEQYF. This sequence joins TRBV2 and TRBJ2-7, with 8 bases fitting TRBD1. V was pared by 6 bases and J by 5 bases, with 15 bases of the junction left unmatched. This CDR3 is 16 amino acids long. The V gene's germline CDR1 is SNHLY and CDR2 FYNNEI.

The rearrangement joins TRBV6-6 to TRBJ1-5; D is unclear. Germline CDR1 MNHNY, CDR2 SVGAGI (reference sequence). The CDR3 has 14 residues. Trimming stripped 8 bases from V and 0 bases from J, with 11 bases between. CDR3: CASLQENSNQPQHF. In nucleotides, the CDR3 is TGTGCCAGCCTGCAGGAAAATAGCAATCAGCCCCAGCATTTT.

This clone was counted only a few times. The chain uses TRBV20-1 and TRBJ1-1; no reliable D call. The CDR3 length is 11 residues. Germline V gives CDR1 DFQATT, CDR2 SNEGSKA (reference sequence). Trimming left V 7 bases short and J 7 bases short, with 13 bases between. The DNA of the CDR3 is TGCAGTGGGGGAGAAGTCGGTGAAGCTTTCTTT. It codes for CSGGEVGEAFF.

The V call is TRBV11-3, the J call TRBJ2-3; 9 positions match TRBD1. The length of the CDR3 is 14 residues. Trimming removed 4 bases from V and 4 bases from J; junction bases left unmatched: 3. Germline V gene sequence: CDR1 SGHNT, CDR2 YENEEA. The CDR3 sequence is CASSSGTGSDTQYF. Here the CDR3 DNA reads TGTGCCAGCAGCTCCGGGACAGGGTCAGATACGCAGTATTTT.

This clone appeared a single time. The rearrangement joins TRBV14 to TRBJ2-3, with TRBD1 identical over 7 bases. Trimming took 4 bases from V and 2 from J; bases not matched to a gene: 12. CDR1 is SGHDN, CDR2 FVKESK, per germline. The CDR3 consists of 17 residues. The CDR3 nucleotides are TGTGCCAGCAGCCCGGTTCACAGGGGCAAGGTCACAGATACGCAGTATTTT. Its protein product is CASSPVHRGKVTDTQYF.

This clone has only a few counts. The chain is built from TRBV29-1 and TRBJ1-1; D not resolved. This CDR3 comprises 13 residues. Germline V gene lookup returns CDR1 SQVTM and CDR2 ANQGSEA. Trimming pared 7 bases from V and 3 bases from J, leaving 15 bases between. The CDR3 region is CSAPRVQDTEAFF. For the CDR3, the DNA is TGCAGCGCCCCGAGGGTCCAGGACACTGAAGCTTTCTTT.

The genes are TRBV5-1 and TRBJ1-4; D might be TRBD1 (6 bases). The CDR3 loop spans 16 amino acids. Trimming removed 3 bases at V and 3 bases at J, with 15 bases between. Germline V gene data show CDR1 as SGHRS and CDR2 as YFSETQ. DNA of the CDR3: TGCGCCAGCAGCTCCGGGGGGGGGCTCTCTAATGAAAAACTGTTTTTT. This encodes CASSSGGGLSNEKLFF.

The rearrangement links TRBV27 to TRBJ1-1, with TRBD1 as a possible D gene (5 bases). The V and J ends lost 2 bases and 4 bases respectively, with 11 bases between them. The CDR3 totals 14 residues. Germline values: CDR1 MNHEY, CDR2 SMNVEV (reference sequence). The DNA of the CDR3 is TGTGCCAGCAGTTTAAGATGGAGGGGCACTGAAGCTTTCTTT. Its translation: CASSLRWRGTEAFF.

CDR3 region: CASGSGDSGNTIYF. CDR3 nucleotide sequence: TGTGCTAGTGGTTCAGGGGACTCTGGAAACACCATATATTTT. The chain employs TRBV12-5 and TRBJ1-3; D is possibly TRBD1 (6 bases). The CDR3 has 14 residues. The V gene's germline CDR1 is LGHNT and CDR2 FRNRAP. Trimming pared 4 bases from V and 0 bases from J, leaving 7 bases between. Looking up the rest from reference TRBV12-5 and TRBJ1-3 gives the full variable domain: DARVTQTPRHKVTEMGQEVTMRCQPILGHNTVFWYRQTMMQGLELLAYFRNRAPLDDSGMPKDRFSAEMPDATLATLKIQPSEPRDSAVYFCASGSGDSGNTIYFGEGSWLTVV.

This clone came up once. This sequence joins TRBV30 and TRBJ2-1, with a possible D match to TRBD1 (6 bases). This CDR3 has 14 residues. The V end lost 5 bases, the J end lost 1 base, and 12 bases lay between the germline ends. Germline V lookup: CDR1 GTSNPN, CDR2 SVGIG (reference sequence). Written as DNA, the CDR3 is TGTGCCTGGTCACAGGGATATTCCTACAATGAGCAGTTCTTC. Amino acids: CAWSQGYSYNEQFF. Together with reference TRBV30 and TRBJ2-1, the CDR3 gives the full variable domain: SQTIHQWPATLVQPVGSPLSLECTVEGTSNPNLYWYRQAAGRGLQLLFYSVGIGQISSEVPQNLSASRPQDRQFILSSKKLLLSDSGFYLCAWSQGYSYNEQFFGPGTRLTVL.

The chain recombines TRBV5-8 with TRBJ2-4; D call uncertain. CDR1 is SGHTS, CDR2 YDEGEE, per germline. Trimming left V 4 bases short and J 0 bases short, with 8 bases between. This CDR3 comprises 14 residues. The CDR3 loop reads CASSRSLAKNIQYF. The DNA for the CDR3 is TGTGCCAGCAGCAGGAGTCTAGCCAAAAACATTCAGTACTTC. The full variable domain, in which reference TRBV5-8 and TRBJ2-4 provide the parts outside the CDR3, is EAGVTQSPTHLIKTRGQQATLRCSPISGHTSVYWYQQALGLGLQFLLWYDEGEERNRGNFPPRFSGRQFPNYSSELNVNALELEDSALYLCASSRSLAKNIQYFGAGTRLSVL.

The CDR3 loop reads CASSSGGRQGGHTEAFF. The CDR3 region has the DNA TGTGCCAGCAGCTCCGGCGGTAGACAGGGGGGGCACACTGAAGCTTTCTTT. The chain links TRBV5-4 to TRBJ1-1, with 9 positions matching TRBD1. Germline loops: CDR1 SGHNT, CDR2 YYREEE (reference sequence). V lost 3 bases and J lost 3; bases outside the gene matches: 12. There are 17 residues in the CDR3. The full variable domain, in which reference TRBV5-4 and TRBJ1-1 provide the parts outside the CDR3, is ETGVTQSPTHLIKTRGQQVTLRCSSQSGHNTVSWYQQALGQGPQFIFQYYREEENGRGNFPPRFSGLQFPNYSSELNVNALELDDSALYLCASSSGGRQGGHTEAFFGQGTRLTVV.

The chain links TRBV18 to TRBJ2-2; D call uncertain. The V end was cut by 1 base, the J end by 3 bases, with 6 bases between. The CDR3 runs 14 residues. Germline V CDR1 and CDR2: KGHSH, LQKENI. The CDR3 here is CASSPRADTGELFF. The CDR3 nucleotides read TGTGCCAGCTCACCACGGGCAGACACCGGGGAGCTGTTTTTT.

In this sample, this clone turned up once. J is TRBJ1-2 and V is TRBV7-9; 7 nucleotides agree with TRBD1. The CDR3 covers 13 residues. V shed 5 bases, J shed 6 bases, and the junction held 6 bases outside the gene matches. CDR1 and CDR2 (germline): SEHNR, FQNEAQ (reference sequence). CDR3 region: CASSPGQVDGYTF. The CDR3 region has the DNA TGTGCCAGCAGCCCAGGACAGGTGGATGGCTACACCTTC.

The chain couples TRBV7-9 to TRBJ1-3; D remains ambiguous. The V end was cut by 7 bases, the J end by 0 bases, with 22 bases between. CDR3 length: 18 amino acids. Germline lookup yields CDR1 SEHNR and CDR2 FQNEAQ (reference sequence). The CDR3 loop reads CASMELGNLRASGNTIYF. The CDR3 DNA follows: TGTGCCAGCATGGAACTTGGGAATTTGAGGGCCTCTGGAAACACCATATATTTT.

V gene TRBV2 combines with J gene TRBJ1-2, with D maybe TRBD1 (6 bases). The CDR3 loop spans 14 amino acids. Deletions cut 1 base from V and 5 bases from J, with 11 bases between. Per the germline V gene, CDR1 is SNHLY and CDR2 is FYNNEI. The CDR3 here is CASSEGTALYGYTF. CDR3 DNA sequence: TGTGCCAGCAGTGAAGGGACAGCCTTGTATGGCTACACCTTC.

The chain recombines TRBV5-1 with TRBJ2-5; the match to TRBD1 covers 8 bases. The germline V gene has CDR1 SGHRS and CDR2 YFSETQ. Trimming at V came to 0 bases and at J to 6 bases, leaving 4 bases not matched to a gene. This CDR3 spans 14 amino acids. The CDR3 sequence is CASSLGGTGKTQYF. CDR3 in DNA: TGCGCCAGCAGCTTGGGAGGGACAGGAAAGACCCAGTACTTC.